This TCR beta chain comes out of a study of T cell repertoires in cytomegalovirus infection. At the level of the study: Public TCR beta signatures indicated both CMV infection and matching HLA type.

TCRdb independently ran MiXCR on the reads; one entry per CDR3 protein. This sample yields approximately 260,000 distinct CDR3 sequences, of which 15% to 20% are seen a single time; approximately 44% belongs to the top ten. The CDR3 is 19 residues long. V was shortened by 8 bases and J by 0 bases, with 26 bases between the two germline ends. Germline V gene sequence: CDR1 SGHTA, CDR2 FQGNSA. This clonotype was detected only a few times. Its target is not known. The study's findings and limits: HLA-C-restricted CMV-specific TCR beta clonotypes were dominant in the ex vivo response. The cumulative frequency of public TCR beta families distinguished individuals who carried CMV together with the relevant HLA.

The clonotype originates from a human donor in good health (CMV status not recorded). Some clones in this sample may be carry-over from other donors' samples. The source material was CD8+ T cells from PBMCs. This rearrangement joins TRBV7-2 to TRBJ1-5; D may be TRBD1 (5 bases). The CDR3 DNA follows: TGTGCCAGCCCCTCTTCCTGGGGGAGGGCCGAAAATAGCAATCAGCCCCAGCATTTT. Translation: CASPSSWGRAENSNQPQHF.